The entry below describes one TCR beta chain. The antigen remains undetermined. This CDR3 is missing its conserved last phenylalanine or tryptophan, likely due to a read error. V lost 3 bases to trimming and J lost 7 bases; unmatched junction nucleotides: 14. CDR3 length equals 18 residues. After constant-region reverse-primer amplification, full-length variable regions underwent semi-nested PCR with Nested Universal Primer A. TCRdb re-analysed the 5' RACE reads in MiXCR, keeping a single row per CDR3 protein. The sample lists several thousand distinct CDR3 sequences, 45% to 65% seen once, with around 10% in the top ten. Regarding the study as a whole: The TCR gene usage of tumor memory CD4+ T cells clustered together with blood and lymph node memory CD4+ cells and with lymph node naive CD4+ cells.

The TCR comes from a female donor with breast cancer. The chain uses TRBV23-1 and TRBJ2-3; TRBD1 matches at 12 bases. TRBV23-1 belongs to the ORF category, with a function that is uncertain. Material for sequencing was naive CD4+ T cells sorted from blood. Specified subset: naive CD4+ T cells, CD4+CD45RA+CD25-. The CDR3, as DNA: TGCGCCAGCAGTCACTCAATGAACGGGACAGGGGGCGCGAATACGCAGTATTCT. Its protein product is CASSHSMNGTGGANTQYS.